Shown below are 3 T cell receptor beta chains from a single sample sequenced in a study of response to subunit inactivated influenza vaccine. MiXCR, run by TCRdb on the RT-PCR reads, gives a single entry per CDR3 protein. Of 860,000 or so distinct CDR3 sequences in the sample, over 20% were seen once. The sample here was PBMCs from blood, taken 5 to 6 days after vaccination. The receptors stem from a middle-aged man who received an inactivated influenza vaccine.

This clonotype was recorded many times. The chain carries TRBV29-1 and TRBJ2-1, with 10 bases identical to TRBD2. V was pared by 7 bases and J by 3 bases, with 6 bases of the junction left unmatched. The CDR3 has 14 amino acids. Germline V gene data show CDR1 as SQVTM and CDR2 as ANQGSEA. CDR3 DNA sequence: TGCAGCGATCGAGCGGGGGGGTTCTACAATGAGCAGTTCTTC. This sequence encodes CSDRAGGFYNEQFF.

The table lists this clonotype with a few counts. The V and J genes are TRBV20-1 and TRBJ2-7, with D possibly called TRBD1 or TRBD2 (5 bases each). Per germline, CDR1 DFQATT and CDR2 SNEGSKA (reference sequence). This CDR3 is 12 amino acids long. The CDR3 DNA sequence: TGCAAAGGGGCGGGCCACCAATACGAGCAGTACTTC. Translation: CKGAGHQYEQYF.

The chain has TRBV6-1 and TRBJ1-1, with D possibly being TRBD1 (5 bases). Germline V gene lookup returns CDR1 MNHNS and CDR2 SASEGT. V lost 3 bases to trimming and J lost 7 bases, with 15 bases between them. The CDR3 runs 14 residues. For the CDR3, the DNA is TGTGCCAGCAGTGAGTGGGGGACGGAGGGTGAAGCTTTCTTT. It translates to CASSEWGTEGEAFF.